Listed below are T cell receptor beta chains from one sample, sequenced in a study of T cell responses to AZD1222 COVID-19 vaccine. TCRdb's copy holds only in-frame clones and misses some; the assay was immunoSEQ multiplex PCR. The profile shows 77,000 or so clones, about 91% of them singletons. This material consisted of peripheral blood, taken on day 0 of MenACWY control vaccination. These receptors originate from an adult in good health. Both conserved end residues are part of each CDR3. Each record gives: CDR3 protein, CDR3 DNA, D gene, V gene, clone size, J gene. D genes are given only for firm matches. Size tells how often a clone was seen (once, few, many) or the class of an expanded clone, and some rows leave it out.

CASSFGGTDTQYF,TGTGCCAGCAGCTTTGGCGGCACAGATACGCAGTATTTT,NA,TRBV7-2,NA,TRBJ2-3
CASSPTGLRESPLHF,TGTGCCAGCTCACCAACGGGGCTTCGGGAATCACCCCTCCACTTT,NA,TRBV18,NA,TRBJ1-6
CATSDTTGTGGVYGYTF,TGTGCCACCAGTGATACGACCGGGACAGGGGGCGTCTATGGCTACACCTTC,TRBD1,TRBV24-1,once,TRBJ1-2
CASSGRGVPWTDTQYF,TGTGCCAGCAGCGGTCGCGGGGTCCCGTGGACAGATACGCAGTATTTT,NA,TRBV3-1/TRBV3-2,NA,TRBJ2-3
CASSPSPGTFYGYTF,TGTGCCAGCTCACCCAGCCCCGGGACCTTCTATGGCTACACCTTC,NA,TRBV18,NA,TRBJ1-2
CASSDRAAGTEAFF,TGTGCCAGCAGTGATAGGGCGGCAGGCACTGAAGCTTTCTTT,NA,TRBV6-1,few,TRBJ1-1
CASSWGDRLTEAFF,TGTGCCAGCAGCTGGGGGGATCGGTTGACTGAAGCTTTCTTT,NA,TRBV5-4,NA,TRBJ1-1
CASSVQQETQYF,TGTGCCAGCTCAGTCCAGCAAGAGACCCAGTACTTC,NA,TRBV18,NA,TRBJ2-5
CASGMIQSETQYF,TGTGCTAGCGGAATGATCCAGTCAGAGACCCAGTACTTC,NA,TRBV7-7,NA,TRBJ2-5
CASSLAGADYGYTF,TGTGCCAGCAGCTTAGCAGGGGCTGACTATGGCTACACCTTC,NA,TRBV7-2,NA,TRBJ1-2
CASMREPNYGYTF,TGCGCCAGCATGAGAGAACCTAACTATGGCTACACCTTC,NA,TRBV5-1,NA,TRBJ1-2
CASSGTGGSQPQHF,TGTGCCAGTAGTGGGACAGGGGGCAGTCAGCCCCAGCATTTT,TRBD1,TRBV19,NA,TRBJ1-5
CASSYESENSPLHF,TGTGCCAGCAGCTACGAAAGTGAGAATTCACCCCTCCACTTT,NA,TRBV9,NA,TRBJ1-6